This T cell receptor (beta chain) was recorded in a study of blood T cell repertoires in COVID-19. This CDR3 comprises 14 residues. V was shortened by 6 bases and J by 1 base, with 12 bases between the two germline ends. Germline lookup yields CDR1 LGHDT and CDR2 YNNKEL (reference sequence). The protocol was immunoSEQ multiplex PCR, while the TCRdb copy is restricted to in-frame clones and leaves out a portion. The sample shows tens of thousands of clones, 89% of them seen only once. The rearrangement links TRBV3-1 (or the pseudogene TRBV3-2) to TRBJ1-1; the D gene is possibly TRBD1 (6 bases). Sample: peripheral blood. This TCR was sampled from a man in his 70s with active COVID-19. The CDR3 region is CASSPDRQNTEAFF. CDR3 nucleotides: TGTGCCAGCAGTCCGGACAGACAGAACACTGAAGCTTTCTTT.